The entry below describes one TCR beta chain. The sample is drawn from a study of T cell changes during pregnancy in multiple sclerosis. Germline V gene sequence: CDR1 LNHNV, CDR2 YYDKDF (reference sequence). V shed 5 bases, J shed 4 bases, and the junction held 10 bases outside the gene matches. The CDR3 length is 18 residues. Profiled with immunoSEQ multiplex PCR; TCRdb holds only in-frame clones, not every one. This table holds some 46,000 clones, 80% to 95% found once. This material consisted of peripheral blood, taken in the third trimester of pregnancy. The sequence was obtained from a female donor with multiple sclerosis, enrolled in a pregnancy study. This chain joins TRBV15 and TRBJ2-2; 13 bases fit TRBD2. CDR3 bases: TGTGCCACCAGCCAATCCTTAAGACTAGCGGGAGGCACCGGGGAGCTGTTTTTT. It specifies CATSQSLRLAGGTGELFF.